One and the same sample provided the 21 T cell receptor beta chains below, sequenced in a study of blood T cell repertoires in COVID-19 (dated by TCRdb to about 2020). The protocol used for the library was the immunoSEQ multiplex PCR assay. Sourced from immuneACCESS, this table was stored by TCRdb with only in-frame sequences that have V and J called. A share of the clones is absent; for the studies checked, an unresolved V gene accounts for under half, and the remainder has no known explanation. Across this sample there are around 250,000 clones, with around 86% seen only once. The ten most abundant clones make up 2.5% to 3.5% of the sample. The sequenced sample consisted of peripheral blood. These receptors all come from a woman aged 30 to 39 with active or convalescent COVID-19.

The chain uses TRBV7-9 and TRBJ1-1, with TRBD1 matching 7 bases. CDR1 SEHNR and CDR2 FQNEAQ come from the germline V gene (reference sequence). The length of the CDR3 is 16 residues. V shed 3 bases, J shed 4 bases, and the junction held 11 bases outside the gene matches. In nucleotides, the CDR3 is TGTGCCAGCAGCTTGGGGACCTTGACAGGGACCACTGAAGCTTTCTTT. Protein sequence: CASSLGTLTGTTEAFF.

In this sample, this clone turned up a few times. The chain employs TRBV10-3 and TRBJ1-1, with 7 bases matching TRBD1. From germline, CDR1 is ENHRY and CDR2 SYGVKD. With 3 bases clipped from V and 2 bases from J, the junction kept 3 bases outside the gene matches. The CDR3 loop spans 14 amino acids. Here the CDR3 reads CAISEAGGNTEAFF. The CDR3 DNA reads as TGTGCCATCAGTGAAGCAGGGGGTAACACTGAAGCTTTCTTT.

The V gene is TRBV18, the J gene TRBJ2-3, with TRBD2 matching over 8 bases. The CDR3 length is 15 residues. The junction had 5 bases not matched to a gene; V was cut back by 1 base and J by 5 bases. The germline CDR1 and CDR2 sequences are KGHSH and LQKENI. The CDR3 spells CASSPLGGVRDTQYF. For the CDR3, the DNA is TGTGCCAGCTCACCACTCGGGGGGGTCAGAGATACGCAGTATTTT.

V gene TRBV4-3 combines with J gene TRBJ2-7; D is unclear. Germline CDR1 reads LGHNA; CDR2 reads YSLEER. V was pared by 1 base and J by 3 bases, with 13 bases between. CDR3 length equals 15 residues. CDR3 amino acids: CASSQGVSGVYEQYF. Written as DNA, the CDR3 is TGCGCCAGCAGCCAAGGAGTATCAGGCGTCTACGAGCAGTACTTC.

The chain recombines TRBV6-1 with TRBJ2-3; 9 bases agree with TRBD2. The CDR3 loop spans 16 amino acids. The V and J ends lost 1 base and 5 bases, in that order; junction bases with no gene match: 7. The germline V gene has CDR1 MNHNS and CDR2 SASEGT. Here the CDR3 DNA reads TGTGCCAGCAGTGAAGTGGGCGGGGGGGCGGTAGATACGCAGTATTTT. Residues: CASSEVGGGAVDTQYF.

The rearrangement uses TRBV19 and TRBJ2-5; D unresolved. This CDR3 comprises 11 residues. V lost 4 bases, J lost 7 bases, and 7 bases lay in between. Germline lookup yields CDR1 LNHDA and CDR2 SQIVND (reference sequence). The CDR3 protein is CASSTSGTQYF. CDR3 DNA: TGTGCCAGTAGTACGTCCGGGACCCAGTACTTC.

This clone was seen once. This chain uses TRBV15 with TRBJ2-3; 9 bases agree with TRBD2. Trimming cost V 8 bases and J 6 bases; bases outside gene matches: 3. The CDR3 spans 12 residues. Germline CDR1 is LNHNV and CDR2 is YYDKDF (reference sequence). CDR3 region: CATGTSRDTQYF. Here the CDR3 DNA reads TGTGCCACCGGGACTAGCAGGGATACGCAGTATTTT. Full variable domain (outside the CDR3, taken from reference TRBV15 and TRBJ2-3): DAMVIQNPRYQVTQFGKPVTLSCSQTLNHNVMYWYQQKSSQAPKLLFHYYDKDFNNEADTPDNFQSRRPNTSFCFLDIRSPGLGDTAMYLCATGTSRDTQYFGPGTRLTVL.

V is TRBV30 and J is TRBJ2-1, with a weak D call TRBD1 (6 bases). The CDR3 spans 13 residues. Trimming took 8 bases from V and 0 from J, leaving 11 bases between them. Germline V CDR1 and CDR2: GTSNPN, SVGIG (reference sequence). The DNA for the CDR3 is TGTGCCGCCACAGGGTACTCCTACAATGAGCAGTTCTTC. It translates to CAATGYSYNEQFF.

This chain joins TRBV6-5 and TRBJ1-2; tentatively, D is TRBD1 (5 bases). Trimming stripped 7 bases from V and 4 bases from J, with 13 bases between. The CDR3 runs to 13 residues. Looked up from germline, CDR1 is MNHEY and CDR2 is SVGAGI. The CDR3 region is CASTTIDSYGYTF. The CDR3 DNA follows: TGTGCCAGCACAACTATCGACAGCTATGGCTACACCTTC.

The chain couples TRBV13 to TRBJ1-6, with a tentative D call TRBD1 (6 bases). Germline V gives CDR1 PRHDT, CDR2 FYEKMQ (reference sequence). The CDR3 extends over 18 amino acids. Trimming removed 5 bases at V and 2 bases at J, with 19 bases between. CDR3 amino acids: CASSIRNREITYNSPLHF. For the CDR3, the DNA is TGTGCCAGCAGCATCCGCAACAGGGAGATAACCTATAATTCACCCCTCCACTTT.

V usage is TRBV18 and J usage is TRBJ2-5; D is undetermined. Germline values: CDR1 KGHSH, CDR2 LQKENI. V lost 5 bases and J 2 bases, leaving 9 bases between the germline ends. The CDR3 consists of 13 residues. CDR3 protein: CASSKTIQETQYF. CDR3 sequence (DNA): TGTGCCAGCTCAAAAACTATACAAGAGACCCAGTACTTC.

The CDR3 bases are TGCGGACGGACTTTAGACACTGAAGCTTTCTTT. Translated: CGRTLDTEAFF. The chain has TRBV20-1 and TRBJ1-1; D ambiguous. The CDR3 is 11 residues long. Germline-derived CDR1 and CDR2 are DFQATT and SNEGSKA (reference sequence).

The J gene is TRBJ2-5, the V gene TRBV29-1; the D gene is possibly TRBD2 (5 bases). V lost 6 bases and J lost 1, with 12 bases in between. Germline loops: CDR1 SQVTM, CDR2 ANQGSEA. The CDR3 is 13 amino acids. The CDR3 nucleotides read TGCAGCGTCAATCGGGGTTCCCAAGAGACCCAGTACTTC. Translating it yields CSVNRGSQETQYF.

This clone has a single count. V usage is TRBV30 and J usage is TRBJ2-5, with 10 bases matching TRBD2. Losses at the gene ends were 2 bases for V and 3 bases for J; bases not matched to a gene: 6. CDR3 length equals 15 residues. CDR1 and CDR2 (germline): GTSNPN, SVGIG (reference sequence). The CDR3 region is CAWSLGLAAKETQYF. CDR3 in DNA: TGTGCCTGGAGTCTTGGACTAGCGGCTAAAGAGACCCAGTACTTC.

The J gene is TRBJ2-2, the V gene TRBV6-1, with D tentatively TRBD1 (5 bases). V was cut by 3 bases and J by 5 bases, with 10 bases left in between. The germline gives CDR1 MNHNS, CDR2 SASEGT. The CDR3 runs to 14 residues. The CDR3, as DNA: TGTGCCAGCAGTGAGTTAGCAGGGACCGGGGAGCTGTTTTTT. This sequence encodes CASSELAGTGELFF.

Comment on this clone: Distinct nucleotide sequences in the sample also encode this CDR3. The rearrangement uses TRBV7-2 and TRBJ2-7; 12 bases map to TRBD2. The CDR3 has 15 residues. Germline V gene data show CDR1 as SGHTA and CDR2 as FQGNSA. After removal of 3 bases from V and 1 base from J, the junction contained 1 base not matched to a gene. DNA of the CDR3: TGTGCCAGCAGCTTGGGACTAGCGGGTTCCTACGAGCAGTACTTC. Translated, it gives CASSLGLAGSYEQYF.

The genes are TRBV5-8 and TRBJ1-2; perhaps TRBD1 as D (5 bases). Germline V gene lookup returns CDR1 SGHTS and CDR2 YDEGEE. V lost 5 bases to trimming and J lost 8 bases, with 16 bases between them. The CDR3 contains 13 residues. The chain's CDR3 is CASSFAGLEGYTF. DNA of the CDR3: TGTGCCAGCAGTTTCGCGGGGCTAGAAGGCTACACCTTC.

The chain employs TRBV27 and TRBJ1-1; D remains ambiguous. The CDR3 is 15 amino acids. The V end lost 5 bases, the J end lost 3 bases, and 16 bases lay between the germline ends. Germline V gene data show CDR1 as MNHEY and CDR2 as SMNVEV (reference sequence). CDR3 DNA: TGTGCCAGCAGTGCCGGACGGGAGGCGGACACTGAAGCTTTCTTT. This gives the protein CASSAGREADTEAFF.

V gene TRBV6-6 combines with J gene TRBJ1-1, with TRBD1 as a possible D gene (6 bases). Germline V lookup: CDR1 MNHNY, CDR2 SVGAGI (reference sequence). V shed 6 bases and J shed 1 base, with 15 bases lying between them. The CDR3 totals 15 residues. The CDR3 bases are TGTGCCAGCAGAACCCCCGGACAGCAGAACACTGAAGCTTTCTTT. Translated: CASRTPGQQNTEAFF.

The chain recombines TRBV30 with TRBJ1-5, with 8 nucleotides matching TRBD1. The V segment lost 7 bases and the J segment 4 bases; nucleotides outside the gene matches: 9. CDR3 size: 14 residues. Germline-derived CDR1 and CDR2 are GTSNPN and SVGIG (reference sequence). The DNA for the CDR3 is TGTGCCTCCTCAAGGACAGGGTCAAATCAGCCCCAGCATTTT. Protein product: CASSRTGSNQPQHF.

The chain recombines TRBV9 with TRBJ2-3; D remains unclear. CDR1 SGDLS and CDR2 YYNGEE come from the germline V gene. With 2 bases removed from V and 6 bases from J, the gap between germline ends came to 10 bases. This CDR3 spans 13 amino acids. The CDR3 DNA follows: TGTGCCAGCAGCGTCCTTAGTCGGGATACGCAGTATTTT. This translates into CASSVLSRDTQYF.